The 13 T cell receptor beta chains given below trace back to one sample, sequenced in a study of T cell repertoires in cytomegalovirus infection. MiXCR, run by TCRdb on the reads, gives a single entry per CDR3 protein. This table holds 200,000 to 250,000 distinct CDR3 sequences, 38% found once. No cognate antigen is known for these TCRs. The material was CD8+ T cells from cultured PBMCs, obtained from culture after CMV antigen stimulation. The receptors here all came from a human donor in good health (CMV status not recorded). Some clones in this sample may be carry-over from other donors' samples.

The J gene is TRBJ2-7, the V gene TRBV20-1; D possibly corresponds to TRBD1 (6 bases). The CDR3 runs to 13 residues. V was clipped by 6 bases and J by 5 bases, with 17 bases between them. Germline values: CDR1 DFQATT, CDR2 SNEGSKA (reference sequence). The DNA of the CDR3 is TGCAGTGCCGAGAACCTTAAGGGGGACGAGCAGTACTTC. It specifies CSAENLKGDEQYF.

The V gene is TRBV29-1, the J gene TRBJ2-1, with a weak D call TRBD2 (6 bases). V lost 1 base and J lost 3, with 13 bases in between. CDR3 length: 15 amino acids. Germline V gives CDR1 SQVTM, CDR2 ANQGSEA. For the CDR3, the DNA is TGCAGCGTTGAAGGAATGGCGGGGATCTACAATGAGCAGTTCTTC. The encoded protein is CSVEGMAGIYNEQFF.

The chain employs TRBV7-6 and TRBJ1-4; D not certain. V lost 3 bases and J 5 bases, leaving 7 bases between the germline ends. The CDR3 has 13 amino acids. Germline V lookup: CDR1 SGHVS, CDR2 FNYEAQ. DNA of the CDR3: TGTGCCAGCAGCTTTCAGACCAATGAAAAACTGTTTTTT. The encoded protein is CASSFQTNEKLFF.

The chain links TRBV10-2 to TRBJ2-7, with a tentative D call TRBD2 (6 bases). Trimming took 1 base from V and 0 from J, leaving 13 bases between them. This CDR3 contains 16 residues. Germline V gene data show CDR1 as WSHSY and CDR2 as SAAADI. The CDR3 coding sequence is TGCGCCAGCAGTGAGTTTAGTAGCGGTACCTCCTACGAGCAGTACTTC. Its translation: CASSEFSSGTSYEQYF.

The chain joins TRBV12-3 or TRBV12-4 to TRBJ2-7; possible D gene TRBD1, 6 bases. The CDR3 extends over 18 amino acids. With 8 bases removed from V and 2 bases from J, the gap between germline ends came to 28 bases. The CDR3 sequence: CASAGLTAQGRSAYEQYF. CDR3 in DNA: TGTGCCAGCGCAGGACTCACCGCGCAGGGGCGGTCGGCCTACGAGCAGTACTTC.

This clonotype has more than one count but fewer than ten. This rearrangement joins TRBV4-1 to TRBJ2-1, with D maybe TRBD1 (6 bases). This CDR3 contains 14 residues. Germline assignment: CDR1 MGHRA and CDR2 YSYEKL. V lost 4 bases and J 9 bases, leaving 16 bases between the germline ends. CDR3 sequence (DNA): TGCGCCAGCAGCCTTGGAACAGGGTTTCGTGAGCAGTTCTTC. Translated, it gives CASSLGTGFREQFF.

In this sample, this clonotype turned up many times. The V call is TRBV7-8, the J call TRBJ1-5; 8 nucleotides agree with TRBD1. The germline gives CDR1 SGHVS, CDR2 FQNEAQ. J was trimmed by 11 bases and V by 1 base; bases with no gene match: 7. CDR3 length: 14 residues. This CDR3 reads CASSLGRGPEAQHF. CDR3 DNA: TGTGCCAGCAGCTTAGGCAGGGGGCCGGAGGCCCAGCATTTT.

A few counts support this clonotype. The chain uses TRBV19 and TRBJ1-5; perhaps TRBD1 as D (5 bases). Germline V gene sequence: CDR1 LNHDA, CDR2 SQIVND (reference sequence). The CDR3 is made up of 13 amino acids. The germline V and J ends were trimmed by 5 bases and 7 bases, with 12 bases remaining between them. The CDR3 DNA follows: TGTGCCAGTAGTGGGCGGGGGGTACAGCCCCAGCATTTT. Encoded protein: CASSGRGVQPQHF.

This clonotype was counted a few times. V usage is TRBV14 and J usage is TRBJ2-1; 7 nucleotides align to TRBD2. CDR1 SGHDN and CDR2 FVKESK come from the germline V gene. Trimming took 0 bases from V and 4 from J; bases not matched to a gene: 9. The CDR3 length is 17 residues. CDR3 bases: TGTGCCAGCAGCCAAGATCTGGCCCTAGCGGAGTACAATGAGCAGTTCTTC. Its protein is CASSQDLALAEYNEQFF.

The chain combines TRBV5-5 with TRBJ1-2, with D maybe TRBD1 (6 bases). This CDR3 is built from 14 residues. From germline, CDR1 is SGHKS and CDR2 YYEKEE (reference sequence). V gave up 4 bases and J gave up 2 bases, with 12 bases separating them. The CDR3 DNA reads as TGTGCCAGCAGCGCGGGGACACTAAACTATGGCTACACCTTC. As protein: CASSAGTLNYGYTF.

This clonotype was counted only a few times. The chain is built from TRBV7-9 and TRBJ1-1; TRBD1 matches 7 bases. The CDR3 sequence is 17 residues long. V dropped 3 bases and J dropped 3; count of bases not matched to a gene: 13. CDR1 is SEHNR and CDR2 is FQNEAQ in the germline V gene (reference sequence). The CDR3 region has the DNA TGTGCCAGCAGCTTTCCGAGGCAGGGGGGTTCGGACACTGAAGCTTTCTTT. Residues: CASSFPRQGGSDTEAFF.

This clonotype was seen once. The gene calls are TRBV7-3 and TRBJ2-2; 9 nucleotides line up with TRBD2. CDR3 length: 14 residues. Looked up from germline, CDR1 is SGHTA and CDR2 is FQGTGA. Losses at the gene ends were 5 bases for V and 7 bases for J; bases not matched to a gene: 5. Written as DNA, the CDR3 is TGTGCCAGCAGCCCTTTAGCGGGAGTCGGGGAGCTGTTTTTT. It translates to CASSPLAGVGELFF.

This chain connects TRBV27 to TRBJ2-7; 7 positions match TRBD1. The CDR3 is 18 residues long. V trimming: 2 bases; J trimming: 0 bases; junction bases outside the gene matches: 13. In germline, CDR1 is MNHEY, CDR2 SMNVEV (reference sequence). The CDR3 region has the DNA TGTGCCAGCAGTTTACAGGGACAGCCCAAGGGGAGCTCCTACGAGCAGTACTTC. As protein: CASSLQGQPKGSSYEQYF.